The sequence of this TCR beta chain was determined in a study of T cells in Graves' hyperthyroidism and ophthalmopathy. Investigators excluded patients with uncontrolled infection, other autoimmune disease, pregnancy or lactation. Thyroid ultrasound, orbital computed tomography, clinical symptoms, and serum thyroxine and TRAb underpinned diagnoses. The source material, RNA transcripts, was used to amplify TCR beta CDR3 regions. The HTBI primer set served for first-round RT-PCR of the TCR CDR3. MiXCR was run by TCRdb on the multiplex PCR reads, yielding one entry per CDR3 protein. This table holds around 620,000 distinct CDR3 sequences, about 45% found once. The CDR3 length is 12 residues. With 4 bases clipped from V and 10 bases from J, the junction kept 5 bases outside the gene matches. Germline V lookup: CDR1 SQVTM, CDR2 ANQGSEA. Study-level results: Most thyroid-expanded clonotypes above 0.001 were also found in blood. Ophthalmopathy, as predicted by the model, came a median 6.5 months after the prediction.

For this clonotype: Its target is not known.

The J gene is TRBJ1-4, the V gene TRBV29-1; TRBD1 matches 8 bases. The sequenced material came from peripheral blood or thyroid tissue (not recorded which). This TCR derives from an adult woman with Graves' disease, either hyperthyroidism or ophthalmopathy (not recorded which). The CDR3 reads CSVGDRTRKLFF. The CDR3 DNA follows: TGCAGCGTTGGGGACAGGACACGAAAACTGTTTTTT.